This TCR beta chain emerged from a study of OX40 agonist ivuxolimab in advanced cancers. The data were produced by immunoSEQ multiplex PCR, yet TCRdb's version contains in-frame clones alone and is incomplete. The sample lists tens of thousands of clones, just over 90% occurring once. The CDR3 contains 14 residues. In germline, CDR1 is SGDLS, CDR2 YYNGEE. V was shortened by 4 bases and J by 4 bases, with 14 bases between the two germline ends. The starting material was CD4+ or CD8+ T cells sorted from blood, obtained in a trial of the OX40 agonist ivuxolimab. This clonotype originated in an adult with an advanced solid tumor such as melanoma, head and neck, liver or kidney cancer. This chain connects TRBV9 to TRBJ1-2, with a weak D call TRBD1 (6 bases). The CDR3 DNA follows: TGTGCCAGCAGCACCACAGGGCAGGGCTATGGCTACACCTTC. Translation gives CASSTTGQGYGYTF. The variable domain in full, completed from reference TRBV9 and TRBJ1-2, reads DSGVTQTPKHLITATGQRVTLRCSPRSGDLSVYWYQQSLDQGLQFLIQYYNGEERAKGNILERFSAQQFPDLHSELNLSSLELGDSALYFCASSTTGQGYGYTFGSGTRLTVV.